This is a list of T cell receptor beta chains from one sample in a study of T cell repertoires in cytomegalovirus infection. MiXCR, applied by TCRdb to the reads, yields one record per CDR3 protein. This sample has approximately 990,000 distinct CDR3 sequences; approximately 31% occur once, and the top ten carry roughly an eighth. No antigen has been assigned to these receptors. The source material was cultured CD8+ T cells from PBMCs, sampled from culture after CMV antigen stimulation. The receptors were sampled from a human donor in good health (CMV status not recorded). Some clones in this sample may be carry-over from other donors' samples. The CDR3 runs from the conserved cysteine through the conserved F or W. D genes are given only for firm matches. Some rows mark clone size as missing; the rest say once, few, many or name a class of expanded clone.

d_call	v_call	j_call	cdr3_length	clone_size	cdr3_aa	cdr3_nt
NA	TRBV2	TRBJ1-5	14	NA	CASSQGENYQPQHF	TGTGCCAGCAGCCAGGGTGAGAACTATCAGCCCCAGCATTTT
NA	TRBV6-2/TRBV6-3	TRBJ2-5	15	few	CASSYWDFDQETQYF	TGTGCCAGCAGTTACTGGGATTTCGACCAAGAGACCCAGTACTTC
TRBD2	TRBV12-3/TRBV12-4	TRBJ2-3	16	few	CASSILAGGFTDTQYF	TGTGCCAGCAGTATACTAGCGGGGGGATTCACAGATACGCAGTATTTT
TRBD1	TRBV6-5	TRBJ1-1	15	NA	CANSLGTGGKTEAFF	TGTGCCAACAGTCTAGGGACAGGGGGTAAGACTGAAGCTTTCTTT
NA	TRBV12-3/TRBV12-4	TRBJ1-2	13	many	CASTPAGWDGYTF	TGTGCCAGCACCCCTGCGGGATGGGATGGCTACACCTTC
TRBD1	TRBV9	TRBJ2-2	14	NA	CASSADRAAGELFF	TGTGCCAGCAGTGCCGACAGGGCGGCCGGGGAGCTGTTTTTT
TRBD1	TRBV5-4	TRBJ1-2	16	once	CASSSMGRDSNYGYTF	TGTGCCAGCAGCTCGATGGGTCGGGACAGTAACTATGGCTACACCTTC
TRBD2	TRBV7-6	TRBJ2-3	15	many	CASSSSGGHTDTQYF	TGTGCCAGCAGCTCTAGCGGGGGGCACACAGATACGCAGTATTTT
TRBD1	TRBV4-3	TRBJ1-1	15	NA	CASSPGQGRGPKAFF	TGCGCCAGCAGCCCCGGACAGGGCAGGGGTCCGAAAGCTTTCTTT
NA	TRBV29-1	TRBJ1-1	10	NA	CSNGDPEAFF	TGCAGCAACGGGGACCCTGAAGCTTTCTTT
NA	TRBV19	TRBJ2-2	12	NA	CASISETGELFF	TGTGCCAGTATTTCTGAGACCGGGGAGCTGTTTTTT
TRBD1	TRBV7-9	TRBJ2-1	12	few	CASSLPGQGKFF	TGTGCCAGCAGCTTACCGGGACAGGGAAAGTTCTTC
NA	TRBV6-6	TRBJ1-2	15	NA	CASSDMPESSYGYTF	TGTGCCAGCAGTGACATGCCCGAGTCCTCCTATGGCTACACCTTC
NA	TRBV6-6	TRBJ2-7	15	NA	CASSRMVLSSYEQYF	TGTGCCAGCTCCCGGATGGTGTTAAGCTCCTACGAGCAGTACTTC
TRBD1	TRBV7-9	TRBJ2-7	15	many	CASSPETGPSYGQYF	TGTGCCAGCAGCCCAGAGACAGGGCCCTCTTACGGACAGTACTTC
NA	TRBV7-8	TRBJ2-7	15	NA	CASSLGPGLSYEQYF	TGTGCCAGCAGCTTAGGCCCAGGGCTATCCTACGAGCAGTACTTC
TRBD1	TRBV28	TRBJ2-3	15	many	CASSSLRGRVDTQYF	TGTGCCAGCAGTTCGCTCAGGGGGCGGGTAGATACGCAGTATTTT